Each of the 32 T cell receptor beta chains below was sequenced from the same sample in a study of T cells in Graves' hyperthyroidism and ophthalmopathy. Amplified regions were TCR beta CDR3 sequences from RNA transcripts. The HTBI primer set drove a first-round RT-PCR of the TCR CDR3. TCRdb re-analysed the multiplex PCR reads in MiXCR, keeping a single row per CDR3 protein. The data contain a few hundred thousand distinct CDR3 sequences, around 16% of them singletons. The sample consisted of blood. All receptors derive from a middle-aged woman with Graves' ophthalmopathy.

V is TRBV5-1 and J is TRBJ2-1, with 12 bases matching TRBD2. There are 14 residues in the CDR3. Trimming at V came to 5 bases and at J to 8 bases, leaving 5 bases not matched to a gene. The germline V gene has CDR1 SGHRS and CDR2 YFSETQ. The CDR3 DNA reads as TGCGCCAGCAGGCTAGCGGGAGGGCCCCATGAGCAGTTCTTC. Encoded protein: CASRLAGGPHEQFF.

This clonotype was seen at least ten times. The chain has TRBV27 and TRBJ2-7, with a possible D match to TRBD2 (6 bases). Germline CDR1 MNHEY, CDR2 SMNVEV (reference sequence). This CDR3 contains 15 residues. V was clipped by 4 bases and J by 5 bases, with 18 bases between them. This CDR3 is CASSSPGGSIHEQYF. CDR3 DNA: TGTGCCAGCAGTTCCCCTGGGGGGAGTATCCACGAGCAGTACTTC.

This clonotype was recorded a few times. V and J are TRBV6-2 or TRBV6-3 and TRBJ2-3; D remains ambiguous. Trimming took 6 bases from V and 2 from J, leaving 9 bases between them. Germline values: CDR1 MNHEY, CDR2 SVGEGT. CDR3 length: 13 residues. CDR3 sequence reads: CASSYTSTDTQYF. Here the CDR3 DNA reads TGTGCCAGCAGCTACACGTCCACAGATACGCAGTATTTT.

The table lists this clonotype with many counts. V gene TRBV12-3 or TRBV12-4 combines with J gene TRBJ2-3; TRBD2 agrees at 7 bases. This CDR3 is 14 amino acids long. J lost 4 bases, V lost 6 bases, and 7 bases had no gene match. The CDR3 region is CASSRLAGPDTQYF. For the CDR3, the DNA is TGTGCCAGCAGCCGACTAGCTGGGCCAGATACGCAGTATTTT.

The genes are TRBV3-1 and TRBJ1-4; D gene uncertain. Per the germline V gene, CDR1 is LGHDT and CDR2 is YNNKEL (reference sequence). This CDR3 spans 14 amino acids. Trimming shortened V by 4 bases and J by 8 bases, and 14 bases separated the two germline ends. CDR3 protein: CASSRVLGAEKLFF. The CDR3 DNA is TGTGCCAGCAGCCGGGTACTTGGCGCCGAAAAACTGTTTTTT. Together with reference TRBV3-1 and TRBJ1-4, the CDR3 gives the full variable domain: DTAVSQTPKYLVTQMGNDKSIKCEQNLGHDTMYWYKQDSKKFLKIMFSYNNKELIINETVPNRFSPKSPDKAHLNLHINSLELGDSAVYFCASSRVLGAEKLFFGSGTQLSVL.

This clonotype has more than one count but fewer than ten. The V call is TRBV5-1, the J call TRBJ1-1; unclear D gene. The CDR3 sequence is 16 residues long. V lost 7 bases, J lost 1 base, and 20 bases lay in between. Germline CDR1 reads SGHRS; CDR2 reads YFSETQ. The chain's CDR3 is CASRPEWQNANTEAFF. CDR3 nucleotide sequence: TGCGCCAGCCGCCCGGAGTGGCAGAACGCGAACACTGAAGCTTTCTTT.

The V and J genes are TRBV5-4 and TRBJ1-5, with TRBD1 matching over 10 bases. The ends lost 2 bases at V and 6 bases at J; junction bases unmatched: 5. The CDR3 loop spans 15 amino acids. Germline lookup yields CDR1 SGHNT and CDR2 YYREEE (reference sequence). CDR3 sequence reads: CASSLGTGEGQPQHF. Here the CDR3 DNA reads TGTGCCAGCAGCTTAGGGACAGGGGAGGGTCAGCCCCAGCATTTT.

This clonotype occurred many times. The V call is TRBV7-2, the J call TRBJ2-7; perhaps TRBD2 as D (7 bases). V was cut by 0 bases and J by 2 bases, with 11 bases left in between. This CDR3 spans 15 amino acids. CDR1 is SGHTA and CDR2 is FQGNSA in the germline V gene. The CDR3, as DNA: TGTGCCAGCAGCTTAGCCGGGGGGACAACCTACGAGCAGTACTTC. Translated: CASSLAGGTTYEQYF. Supplemented by reference TRBV7-2 and TRBJ2-7, the full variable domain reads GAGVSQSPSNKVTEKGKDVELRCDPISGHTALYWYRQSLGQGLEFLIYFQGNSAPDKSGLPSDRFSAERTGGSVSTLTIQRTQQEDSAVYLCASSLAGGTTYEQYFGPGTRLTVT.

This clonotype was seen many times. The chain couples TRBV11-2 to TRBJ2-4; weak D call: TRBD1 (6 bases). The CDR3 is made up of 13 amino acids. CDR1 is SGHAT, CDR2 FQNNGV, per germline. Trimming cost V 3 bases and J 4 bases, with 7 bases left between them. The CDR3 nucleotides are TGTGCCAGCAGCTTTACAGGGAAAAACATTCAGTACTTC. It codes for CASSFTGKNIQYF.

This clonotype has a single count. V and J are TRBV6-1 and TRBJ2-5, with TRBD1 matching over 7 bases. V lost 6 bases and J lost 10; bases outside the gene matches: 11. The CDR3 is made up of 13 amino acids. Germline V gene lookup returns CDR1 MNHNS and CDR2 SASEGT. The CDR3 is CASREKTGTVQYF. CDR3 DNA sequence: TGTGCCAGCAGGGAAAAGACAGGGACGGTCCAGTACTTC.

This clonotype was seen many times. The chain has TRBV2 and TRBJ2-7; no clear D. Germline V gives CDR1 SNHLY, CDR2 FYNNEI. This CDR3 has 14 residues. Trimming stripped 4 bases from V and 0 bases from J, with 10 bases between. In DNA, the CDR3 is TGTGCCAGCAGTGTCGAGCCCGACTCCTACGAGCAGTACTTC. It specifies CASSVEPDSYEQYF. The full variable domain, with the rest looked up from reference TRBV2 and TRBJ2-7, is EPEVTQTPSHQVTQMGQEVILRCVPISNHLYFYWYRQILGQKVEFLVSFYNNEISEKSEIFDDQFSVERPDGSNFTLKIRSTKLEDSAMYFCASSVEPDSYEQYFGPGTRLTVT.

This clonotype has only a few counts. The junction differs from germline at one of its ends, possibly a read error. The chain joins TRBV3-1 to TRBJ2-1; no clear D. CDR1 and CDR2 (germline): LGHDT, YNNKEL (reference sequence). The CDR3 has 13 amino acids. CDR3 DNA sequence: TGTGCCGGCAGCCAAGATGGCTGGGGTGAGCAGTTCTTC. It yields the protein CAGSQDGWGEQFF.

This chain uses TRBV4-1 with TRBJ1-1; no reliable D call. The CDR3 sequence is 14 residues long. With 4 bases removed from V and 1 base from J, the gap between germline ends came to 10 bases. In germline, CDR1 is MGHRA, CDR2 YSYEKL. CDR3 sequence (DNA): TGCGCCAGCAGCCCAACTTGGGCGAACACTGAAGCTTTCTTT. Residues: CASSPTWANTEAFF.

V usage is TRBV11-2 and J usage is TRBJ1-1; no clear D gene. Germline V gene lookup returns CDR1 SGHAT and CDR2 FQNNGV. This CDR3 comprises 13 residues. V lost 1 base and J 6 bases, leaving 9 bases between the germline ends. CDR3: CASSLVGEAEAFF. CDR3 coding DNA: TGTGCCAGCAGCTTAGTTGGGGAGGCTGAAGCTTTCTTT. The whole variable domain, remainder taken from reference TRBV11-2 and TRBJ1-1, is EAGVAQSPRYKIIEKRQSVAFWCNPISGHATLYWYQQILGQGPKLLIQFQNNGVVDDSQLPKDRFSAERLKGVDSTLKIQPAKLEDSAVYLCASSLVGEAEAFFGQGTRLTVV.

The chain uses TRBV5-1 and TRBJ1-4; a possible D gene is TRBD1 (5 bases). Trimming stripped 4 bases from V and 0 bases from J, with 10 bases between. In germline, CDR1 is SGHRS, CDR2 YFSETQ. There are 15 residues in the CDR3. The CDR3 region has the DNA TGCGCCAGCAGCCCTGGACATTCAACTAATGAAAAACTGTTTTTT. Translated: CASSPGHSTNEKLFF.

The gene calls are TRBV6-1 and TRBJ2-6, with D unclear. The germline gives CDR1 MNHNS, CDR2 SASEGT. This CDR3 comprises 18 residues. Trimming removed 6 bases from V and 1 base from J, with 19 bases in between. CDR3 amino acids: CASSNKPLGLSGANVLTF. The CDR3 bases are TGTGCCAGCAGCAATAAGCCCTTAGGGTTGTCTGGGGCCAACGTCCTGACTTTC.

This clonotype came up many times. V is TRBV5-1 and J is TRBJ1-1; 8 bases agree with TRBD1. CDR1 is SGHRS, CDR2 YFSETQ, per germline. V gave up 4 bases and J gave up 4 bases; unmatched junction bases: 6. The CDR3 loop spans 14 amino acids. CDR3 sequence (DNA): TGCGCCAGCAGCCCCGGACAGGGCTTCACTGAAGCTTTCTTT. Residues: CASSPGQGFTEAFF.

This clonotype was counted ten times or more. V and J are TRBV27 and TRBJ2-1; TRBD2 matches 14 bases. Germline V gives CDR1 MNHEY, CDR2 SMNVEV (reference sequence). The CDR3 is made up of 20 amino acids. The ends lost 0 bases at V and 8 bases at J; junction bases unmatched: 15. The CDR3 nucleotides read TGTGCCAGCAGTTTATCGGCCTACCGACTAGCGGGAGGGAGTGGCGATGAGCAGTTCTTC. It translates to CASSLSAYRLAGGSGDEQFF.

This rearrangement joins TRBV20-1 to TRBJ2-7; 12 positions match TRBD2. The CDR3 has 16 amino acids. The V segment lost 4 bases and the J segment 4 bases; nucleotides outside the gene matches: 11. Per the germline V gene, CDR1 is DFQATT and CDR2 is SNEGSKA (reference sequence). The CDR3 DNA follows: TGCAGTGCTACCCCACGAGGCGGGACTAGCGGGTACGAGCAGTACTTC. The encoded protein is CSATPRGGTSGYEQYF.

Concerning this clonotype itself: This may come from a read error, since a much larger clone is one base off. This chain links TRBV2 with TRBJ2-1, with 12 bases matching TRBD2. The germline V gene has CDR1 SNHLY and CDR2 FYNNEI. The CDR3 totals 16 residues. Written as DNA, the CDR3 is TGTGCCAGCAGAATCTTGACTAGCGGGGGATTCAATGAGCAGCTCTTC. As protein: CASRILTSGGFNEQLF.

In its sample, this clonotype was seen a few times. The chain carries TRBV6-1 and TRBJ2-4, with D possibly TRBD1 on 6 matching bases. Trimming left V 1 base short and J 2 bases short, with 18 bases between. The CDR3 extends over 18 amino acids. The germline V gene has CDR1 MNHNS and CDR2 SASEGT. The CDR3 sequence: CASSEGVVSRDTKNIQYF. CDR3 in DNA: TGTGCCAGCAGTGAAGGGGTAGTATCGAGGGACACCAAAAACATTCAGTACTTC.

The rearrangement links TRBV7-3 to TRBJ2-5; D possibly corresponds to TRBD2 (5 bases). The CDR3 runs 16 residues. In germline, CDR1 is SGHTA, CDR2 FQGTGA. The ends were cut back, 5 bases at V and 4 bases at J, with 20 bases in the middle. The CDR3: CASSANAPGLGETQYF. As DNA, the CDR3 is TGTGCCAGCAGCGCTAATGCCCCGGGGTTGGGAGAGACCCAGTACTTC.

A few counts support this clonotype. V and J are TRBV7-2 and TRBJ2-2; TRBD1 is a possible D gene (5 bases). Trimming removed 3 bases at V and 8 bases at J, with 16 bases between. This CDR3 comprises 15 residues. Germline assignment: CDR1 SGHTA and CDR2 FQGNSA. CDR3 sequence (DNA): TGTGCCAGCAGCTTGTGGAGTCCCCGGACAGGGGAGCTGTTTTTT. Its protein is CASSLWSPRTGELFF.

As concerns this clonotype: Given a much more abundant clone one base away, this may be a read error. The chain carries TRBV7-9 and TRBJ2-7; perhaps TRBD1 as D (6 bases). CDR1 and CDR2 (germline): SEHNR, FQNEAQ (reference sequence). This CDR3 contains 15 residues. The CDR3 DNA sequence: TGTGCCAACAGCTCTGGACAGAGTTACTCCTACGAGCAGTACTTC. Residues: CANSSGQSYSYEQYF. Supplemented by reference TRBV7-9 and TRBJ2-7, the full variable domain reads DTGVSQNPRHKITKRGQNVTFRCDPISEHNRLYWYRQTLGQGPEFLTYFQNEAQLEKSRLLSDRFSAERPKGSFSTLEIQRTEQGDSAMYLCANSSGQSYSYEQYFGPGTRLTVT.

The V call is TRBV9, the J call TRBJ2-7; 8 nucleotides match TRBD2. V shed 0 bases, J shed 0 bases, and the junction held 5 bases outside the gene matches. This CDR3 comprises 16 residues. Germline assignment: CDR1 SGDLS and CDR2 YYNGEE. CDR3 sequence reads: CASSVGVAGTSYEQYF. The CDR3 DNA is TGTGCCAGCAGCGTAGGAGTAGCGGGAACCTCCTACGAGCAGTACTTC.

About this clonotype itself: A single base separates this from a much larger clone, so it may be a read error. This sequence joins TRBV5-1 and TRBJ2-3; no reliable D call. Germline values: CDR1 SGHRS, CDR2 YFSETQ. The CDR3 extends over 16 amino acids. CDR3 loop: CASSLGPGGSTDAQYF. CDR3 in DNA: TGCGCCAGCAGCTTGGGTCCTGGCGGTAGCACAGATGCGCAGTATTTT.

The chain carries TRBV28 and TRBJ1-5, with D unclear. V shed 8 bases and J shed 9 bases, with 5 bases lying between them. Looked up from germline, CDR1 is MDHEN and CDR2 is SYDVKM. The CDR3 loop spans 9 amino acids. In nucleotides, the CDR3 is TGTGCCAGCGGCTGGCCCCAGCATTTT. It is translated as CASGWPQHF.

This chain uses TRBV11-2 with TRBJ2-1; 10 positions agree with TRBD2. Germline loops: CDR1 SGHAT, CDR2 FQNNGV. V trimming: 0 bases; J trimming: 3 bases; junction bases outside the gene matches: 8. The CDR3 extends over 18 amino acids. CDR3 DNA sequence: TGTGCCAGCAGCTTAGAAGAAGTAGCGGGGGGTTTCTACAATGAGCAGTTCTTC. Translated: CASSLEEVAGGFYNEQFF.

This clonotype was seen repeatedly, ten times or more. V usage is TRBV27 and J usage is TRBJ2-3; 14 bases agree with TRBD2. After removal of 3 bases from V and 1 base from J, the junction contained 9 bases not matched to a gene. CDR1 MNHEY and CDR2 SMNVEV come from the germline V gene (reference sequence). CDR3 length: 19 residues. CDR3 nucleotides: TGTGCCAGCAGTTTGTTCGGGACTAGCGGGAGTGGCCGCACAGATACGCAGTATTTT. As protein: CASSLFGTSGSGRTDTQYF.

The sample holds many counts of this clonotype. The chain has TRBV2 and TRBJ2-7; D possibly corresponds to TRBD2 (6 bases). CDR1 is SNHLY and CDR2 is FYNNEI in the germline V gene. V was cut by 10 bases and J by 4 bases, with 17 bases left in between. The CDR3 contains 13 residues. This chain's CDR3 is CATQRGMGYEQYF. The CDR3 bases are TGTGCCACGCAGCGCGGGATGGGATACGAGCAGTACTTC.

This clonotype was counted at least ten times. The chain has TRBV28 and TRBJ2-3, with 16 bases lining up with TRBD2. Germline lookup yields CDR1 MDHEN and CDR2 SYDVKM. After removal of 5 bases from V and 5 bases from J, the junction contained 10 bases not matched to a gene. The CDR3 sequence is 18 residues long. The CDR3 region has the DNA TGTGCCAGCAGTCCCGGATACGGGACTAGCGGGAGGGTAGATACGCAGTATTTT. It specifies CASSPGYGTSGRVDTQYF.

The rearrangement joins TRBV2 to TRBJ2-5; 7 positions match TRBD1. Unmatched junction bases numbered 6, after V lost 0 bases and J lost 5 bases. Germline CDR1 reads SNHLY; CDR2 reads FYNNEI. The length of the CDR3 is 15 residues. CDR3 loop: CASSEAQGVWETQYF. DNA of the CDR3: TGTGCCAGCAGTGAAGCGCAGGGGGTCTGGGAGACCCAGTACTTC.